This T cell receptor beta chain is drawn from a study of T cell responses to AZD1222 COVID-19 vaccine. General observations from the study: An increase in Spike-specific TCR breadth and depth was observed after two AZD1222 doses. Just a handful of AZD1222 recipients tested seropositive at baseline. Possibly, clonal diversity was underestimated; donors were largely white British and included more females.

Method: immunoSEQ multiplex PCR; TCRdb's copy keeps in-frame clones and lacks some. The table lists about 170,000 clones, 93% of them singletons. This clone is a singleton in its sample. Its cognate antigen is unknown. The germline V gene has CDR1 MDHEN and CDR2 SYDVKM. There are 15 residues in the CDR3. Trimming shortened V by 8 bases and J by 0 bases, and 13 bases separated the two germline ends. V gene TRBV28 combines with J gene TRBJ1-4; D is unclear. This specimen was peripheral blood, taken on day 0 of AZD1222 vaccination. The sequence was collected from an adult in good health. CDR3 DNA sequence: TGTGCCAGCTCTTCTCAGGAGACAACTAATGAAAAACTGTTTTTT. Amino acids: CASSSQETTNEKLFF.